The 11 T cell receptor beta chains given below trace back to one sample, sequenced in a study of T-cell reconstitution after alpha-beta-depleted transplantation in children (dated by TCRdb to 2015 to 2016). Library creation used PCR. Instrument on record: Illumina HiSeq 2500. TCR libraries were prepared with molecular barcoding, using unique molecular identifiers to normalize TCRbeta repertoire quantification. TCRdb itself trimmed the public reads at Q25 with fastp, ran MiXCR and retained productive beta chains. Every CDR3 protein is listed once, alongside the most common genes and DNA of its rows. The table for this sample lists about 980,000 distinct CDR3 sequences; about 29% of them were counted only once. Approximately 30% of the sample lies in the top ten. What the treatment or condition label conveys for this sample: allogeneic hematopoietic cell transplantation with graft depleted of TCRalphabeta T cells and CD19 B cells.

The input for sequencing was PBMCs, mostly from graft donor cells, taken 360 days after TCRalphabeta/CD19-depleted stem cell transplant. These receptors were taken from a boy younger than two who had a stem cell transplant for SCID, so the T cells may come from the graft donor.

This clonotype was observed a handful of times. The chain is built from TRBV4-2 and TRBJ1-5; D unclear. This CDR3 spans 14 amino acids. V lost 0 bases and J lost 4, with 7 bases in between. Germline CDR1 LGHNA, CDR2 YNFKEQ. The CDR3 sequence is CASSQDEGNQPQHF. In DNA form, the CDR3 reads TGTGCCAGCAGCCAAGATGAAGGGAATCAGCCCCAGCATTTT.

This clonotype was detected only a few times. V usage is TRBV20-1 and J usage is TRBJ2-1; maybe TRBD2 (5 bases). The CDR3 runs 13 residues. V gave up 3 bases and J gave up 12 bases, with 18 bases separating them. Germline CDR1 and CDR2: DFQATT and SNEGSKA (reference sequence). Here the CDR3 reads CSARAPGHGRQFF. For the CDR3, the DNA is TGCAGTGCTAGGGCCCCGGGTCATGGGAGGCAGTTCTTC.

The chain couples TRBV5-1 to TRBJ2-3, with D tentatively TRBD2 (5 bases). Germline CDR1 reads SGHRS; CDR2 reads YFSETQ. Trimming removed 0 bases from V and 0 bases from J, with 14 bases in between. The CDR3 loop spans 17 amino acids. The CDR3 bases are TGCGCCAGCAGCTTGGCCCCGGGGTCACCTAGCACAGATACGCAGTATTTT. Residues: CASSLAPGSPSTDTQYF.

The chain joins TRBV12-3 or TRBV12-4 to TRBJ1-1; TRBD1 is a possible D gene (6 bases). The CDR3 contains 14 residues. The V gene lost 7 bases and the J gene lost 5 bases, with 17 bases spanning the gap. The CDR3 protein is CASTHSGGLTEAFF. The CDR3 nucleotides read TGTGCCAGCACCCACTCGGGGGGGCTGACTGAAGCTTTCTTT.

The gene calls are TRBV5-1 and TRBJ2-7, with D unclear. Per the germline V gene, CDR1 is SGHRS and CDR2 is YFSETQ. The CDR3 spans 13 residues. V was shortened by 3 bases and J by 1 base, with 8 bases between the two germline ends. In nucleotides, the CDR3 is TGCGCCAGCAGCTGGCAAGGGTCCTACGAGCAGTACTTC. It yields the protein CASSWQGSYEQYF.

The genes are TRBV7-2 and TRBJ2-3, with no clear D. Trimming shortened V by 3 bases and J by 5 bases, and 12 bases separated the two germline ends. The length of the CDR3 is 14 residues. Per the germline V gene, CDR1 is SGHTA and CDR2 is FQGNSA. The CDR3 DNA reads as TGTGCCAGCAGCTTGGCTTACCCACAAGATACGCAGTATTTT. Amino acid sequence: CASSLAYPQDTQYF.

The gene calls are TRBV7-3 and TRBJ1-2; D is uncertain. V lost 3 bases, J lost 6 bases, and 11 bases lay in between. CDR1 is SGHTA, CDR2 FQGTGA, per germline. The CDR3 contains 13 residues. The CDR3 DNA sequence: TGTGCCAGCAGCTTCACGTCTGGGAATGGCTACACCTTC. This gives the protein CASSFTSGNGYTF.

The J gene is TRBJ2-5, the V gene TRBV15, with 10 bases matching TRBD2. This CDR3 contains 14 residues. Germline-derived CDR1 and CDR2 are LNHNV and YYDKDF (reference sequence). V shed 6 bases and J 1 base; nucleotides not matched to a gene: 2. CDR3 sequence: CATRSGGGQETQYF. Here the CDR3 DNA reads TGTGCCACCAGGAGCGGGGGGGGCCAAGAGACCCAGTACTTC.

The rearrangement joins TRBV4-1 to TRBJ1-5, with 10 bases that match TRBD1. The CDR3 runs to 16 residues. Germline CDR1 and CDR2: MGHRA and YSYEKL. Trimming cost V 3 bases and J 2 bases; bases outside gene matches: 4. The CDR3 sequence is CASSHRDRGRNQPQHF. The CDR3 nucleotides are TGCGCCAGCAGCCACCGTGACAGGGGGCGCAATCAGCCCCAGCATTTT.

Points on this clonotype: The germline gene is not matched at one end of the junction; a read error may be the cause. The rearrangement joins TRBV18 to TRBJ2-7, with 9 nucleotides matching TRBD1. The CDR3 runs 16 residues. Germline CDR1 is KGHSH and CDR2 is LQKENI. The CDR3 loop is CASSPPQDRGIHEQSF. The CDR3, as DNA: TGTGCCAGCTCCCCTCCCCAGGACAGGGGTATCCACGAGCAGTCCTTC.

This clonotype was found a few times. The gene calls are TRBV10-3 and TRBJ2-7; tentative D call: TRBD2 (5 bases). V was cut by 0 bases and J by 7 bases, with 10 bases left in between. This CDR3 region has 13 residues. Germline V gene sequence: CDR1 ENHRY, CDR2 SYGVKD. CDR3 protein: CAISESLANEQYF. The CDR3 nucleotides read TGTGCCATCAGTGAGTCTCTAGCTAATGAGCAGTACTTC.